Following are 2 T cell receptor beta chains from one sample sequenced in a study of Ad26.COV2.S vaccination and SARS-CoV-2 variants. As for treatment: roughly 18 received Ad26.COV2.S at low or high dose, single or two shots; about 5 received placebo; per-sample allocation not given. On day 63 after the first injection, vaccine and placebo recipients gave samples. This table comes from immunoSEQ multiplex PCR, and its TCRdb copy is limited to in-frame clones, with some not included. The sample has roughly 350,000 clones, around nine tenths seen once. Source: peripheral blood, taken in a trial of Ad26.COV2.S vaccine versus placebo. All receptors derive from a person aged 18-60 years who received the Ad26.COV2.S COVID-19 vaccine or a placebo.

This clone was seen just once. The chain carries TRBV9 and TRBJ2-3; 7 nucleotides match TRBD2. This CDR3 region has 14 residues. The J segment lost 4 bases and the V segment lost 0 bases, leaving 2 bases of the junction unmatched. Germline CDR1 reads SGDLS; CDR2 reads YYNGEE. The CDR3 loop reads CASSVVSGSDTQYF. The DNA of the CDR3 is TGTGCCAGCAGCGTAGTTAGCGGGTCAGATACGCAGTATTTT.

DNA for the CDR3: TGTGCCAGCAGGCGACTAGCGGGAGGCCAGCTCTTTTACAATGAGCAGTTCTTC. The encoded protein is CASRRLAGGQLFYNEQFF. The chain joins TRBV6-6 to TRBJ2-1, with 13 bases aligning to TRBD2. This CDR3 region has 18 residues. Per the germline V gene, CDR1 is MNHNY and CDR2 is SVGAGI (reference sequence). V lost 6 bases to trimming and J lost 4 bases; unmatched junction nucleotides: 12.